This T cell receptor beta chain was sequenced during a study of response to subunit inactivated influenza vaccine. Whole-study results and caveats: Each seasonal influenza vaccination recruits few new T cells, the authors suggested.

This clonotype was picked up many times. Its target is not known. V was trimmed by 5 bases and J by 1 base, leaving 11 bases between them. The CDR3 loop spans 13 amino acids. In germline, CDR1 is SQVTM, CDR2 ANQGSEA. One entry per CDR3 protein results from TCRdb running MiXCR on the RT-PCR reads. The sample lists 450,000 to 550,000 distinct CDR3 sequences, around 25% occurring once. This chain connects TRBV29-1 to TRBJ2-5; maybe TRBD1 (6 bases). The starting material was CD4+ T cells sorted from PBMCs, obtained 4 to 6 days after vaccination. This sequence originates from a man aged 45-65 years who received an inactivated influenza vaccine. CDR3: CSVTGPPQETQYF. The CDR3 DNA reads as TGCAGCGTTACAGGGCCTCCCCAAGAGACCCAGTACTTC.